The 3 T cell receptor beta chains in this list originate from one sample, sequenced in a study of OX40 agonist ivuxolimab in advanced cancers. Assay: immunoSEQ multiplex PCR; the TCRdb copy retains only in-frame clones and omits some. The sample consists of 20,000 or so clones, 85% to 90% of them appearing once. The input for sequencing was CD4+ or CD8+ T cells sorted from blood, taken in a trial of the OX40 agonist ivuxolimab. Receptor source: an adult with an advanced solid tumor such as melanoma, head and neck, liver or kidney cancer.

The chain has TRBV29-1 and TRBJ2-3, with a possible D match to TRBD2 (6 bases). CDR3 size: 15 residues. V shed 1 base and J shed 4 bases, with 15 bases lying between them. CDR1 is SQVTM and CDR2 is ANQGSEA in the germline V gene. The CDR3 nucleotides are TGCAGCGTTGAAGGGGGGGAACACGCGCCAGATACGCAGTATTTT. This translates into CSVEGGEHAPDTQYF.

The chain joins TRBV15 to TRBJ2-7; D might be TRBD2 (6 bases). CDR1 and CDR2 (germline): LNHNV, YYDKDF (reference sequence). V was clipped by 2 bases and J by 2 bases, with 13 bases between them. The CDR3 has 15 amino acids. The chain's CDR3 is CATSRLGGTTYEQYF. The CDR3 DNA is TGTGCCACCAGCAGACTCGGGGGAACAACCTACGAGCAGTACTTC.

This clone has a single count. The chain carries TRBV6-5 and TRBJ1-4; possible D gene TRBD1, 5 bases. The CDR3 has 13 residues. Germline V lookup: CDR1 MNHEY, CDR2 SVGAGI. V lost 4 bases and J 10 bases, leaving 13 bases between the germline ends. This chain's CDR3 is CASSSSGTAKLFF. The CDR3 nucleotides read TGTGCCAGCAGTTCTTCCGGGACTGCAAAACTGTTTTTT.